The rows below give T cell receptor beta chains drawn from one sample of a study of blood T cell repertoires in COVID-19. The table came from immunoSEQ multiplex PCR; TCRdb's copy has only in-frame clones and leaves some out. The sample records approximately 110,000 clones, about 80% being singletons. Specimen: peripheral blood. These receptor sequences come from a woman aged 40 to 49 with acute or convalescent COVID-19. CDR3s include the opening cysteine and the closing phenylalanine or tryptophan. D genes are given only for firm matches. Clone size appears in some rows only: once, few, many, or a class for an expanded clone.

cdr3_nt: TGCGCCAGCAGCCTACAGGGGAGGAATGAAAAACTGTTTTTT
cdr3_aa: CASSLQGRNEKLFF
clone_size: .
d_call: TRBD1
j_call: TRBJ1-4
v_call: TRBV5-1

cdr3_nt: TGTGCCAGCAGCGCTCGTTTGGGGGAGGACTATGGCTACACCTTC
cdr3_aa: CASSARLGEDYGYTF
clone_size: once
d_call: .
j_call: TRBJ1-2
v_call: TRBV5-8

cdr3_nt: TGCGCCAGCAGCCAAGAGGGGACAGGGGTCTACGAGCAGTACTTC
cdr3_aa: CASSQEGTGVYEQYF
clone_size: .
d_call: TRBD1
j_call: TRBJ2-7
v_call: TRBV4-3

cdr3_nt: TGTGCCAGCAGCGGCCTCGCTGATCAGCCCCAGCATTTT
cdr3_aa: CASSGLADQPQHF
clone_size: .
d_call: .
j_call: TRBJ1-5
v_call: TRBV7-9

cdr3_nt: TGCGCCAGCAGCTTGACAGCTTCCAACTATGGCTACACCTTC
cdr3_aa: CASSLTASNYGYTF
clone_size: .
d_call: .
j_call: TRBJ1-2
v_call: TRBV5-1

cdr3_nt: TGTGCCAGCAGCCCAGGAGGGGGCACGATGAACTATGGCTACACCTTC
cdr3_aa: CASSPGGGTMNYGYTF
clone_size: .
d_call: TRBD1
j_call: TRBJ1-2
v_call: TRBV3-1/TRBV3-2

cdr3_nt: TGTGCCAGCAGTGAACCCACTAGTAGGCCCGGGGAGCTGTTTTTT
cdr3_aa: CASSEPTSRPGELFF
clone_size: .
d_call: .
j_call: TRBJ2-2
v_call: TRBV2

cdr3_nt: TGTGCCTGGAGTGTGGGGGGGCCCTACGAGCAGTACTTC
cdr3_aa: CAWSVGGPYEQYF
clone_size: .
d_call: .
j_call: TRBJ2-7
v_call: TRBV30

cdr3_nt: TGTGCCAGCAGTTTCAATGAGGGAAACACCATATATTTT
cdr3_aa: CASSFNEGNTIYF
clone_size: .
d_call: .
j_call: TRBJ1-3
v_call: TRBV12-3/TRBV12-4

cdr3_nt: TGTGCCAGCAGCCCCACCTCTCAGGGGAGCACAGATACGCAGTATTTT
cdr3_aa: CASSPTSQGSTDTQYF
clone_size: .
d_call: .
j_call: TRBJ2-3
v_call: TRBV9

cdr3_nt: TGTGCCAGCAGTTCCGCGGACAGGGGAAATGAAAAACTGTTTTTT
cdr3_aa: CASSSADRGNEKLFF
clone_size: once
d_call: TRBD1
j_call: TRBJ1-4
v_call: TRBV6-2/TRBV6-3

cdr3_nt: TGTGCTAGTGGTTTCGACGGCAGGGGGCTTTCACCCCTCCACTTT
cdr3_aa: CASGFDGRGLSPLHF
clone_size: .
d_call: TRBD1
j_call: TRBJ1-6
v_call: TRBV12-5

cdr3_nt: TGTGCCAGTACCCCAGGGACACTCTACGAGCAGTACTTC
cdr3_aa: CASTPGTLYEQYF
clone_size: .
d_call: .
j_call: TRBJ2-7
v_call: TRBV19

cdr3_nt: TGTGCCAGCAGTTACGACAGGGCAAGGGATACGCAGTATTTT
cdr3_aa: CASSYDRARDTQYF
clone_size: few
d_call: TRBD1
j_call: TRBJ2-3
v_call: TRBV6-5

cdr3_nt: TGTGCCAGCAGCTTGGCCTTGTTTTCAGGGGATGGTCAGCCCCAGCATTTT
cdr3_aa: CASSLALFSGDGQPQHF
clone_size: .
d_call: .
j_call: TRBJ1-5
v_call: TRBV5-5

cdr3_nt: TGTGCCAGCAGCTTTGAGGGGGTCGTAGGATCACCCCTCCACTTT
cdr3_aa: CASSFEGVVGSPLHF
clone_size: .
d_call: .
j_call: TRBJ1-6
v_call: TRBV5-5

cdr3_nt: TGTGCCAGCAGCGGACGGGATTACTATGGCTACACCTTC
cdr3_aa: CASSGRDYYGYTF
clone_size: .
d_call: .
j_call: TRBJ1-2
v_call: TRBV5-6

cdr3_nt: TGTGCCAGCTTAAGTGTGGACAGGGGGCTTAACGGGGAGCTGTTTTTT
cdr3_aa: CASLSVDRGLNGELFF
clone_size: .
d_call: TRBD1
j_call: TRBJ2-2
v_call: TRBV6-4

cdr3_nt: TGTGCCAGCAGCCCGACTAGCGGGGGCTACAATGAGCAGTTCTTC
cdr3_aa: CASSPTSGGYNEQFF
clone_size: .
d_call: TRBD2
j_call: TRBJ2-1
v_call: TRBV7-9

cdr3_nt: TGTGCCAGCAGCGCGCAGGGGGATCAGCCCCAGCATTTT
cdr3_aa: CASSAQGDQPQHF
clone_size: .
d_call: TRBD1
j_call: TRBJ1-5
v_call: TRBV7-8